This paragraph reports one T cell receptor beta chain. The antigen it recognizes is unknown. No base-level quality is on record; no much larger clone is a single base apart. The CDR3, cysteine through phenylalanine, is 16 amino acids long. Only the CDR3 DNA is retained, 48 bases long and in frame from the first base. CDR1 and CDR2 are drawn from the germline V gene: KGHSH, LQKENI. V trim: 4 bases; J trim: 1 base; unmatched bases: 8. The collaborating institutions used their own protocols to collect whole blood in K2EDTA tubes. Collaborator samples were shipped for TCRbeta analysis as frozen whole blood, isolated PBMCs, or DNA extracted from either sample type. This record belongs to a study of blood T cell repertoires in COVID-19 (dated by TCRdb to about 2020). In the study overall: Collaborator samples came from the United States, Italy and Spain and covered acute and convalescent phases of COVID-19. Where available, HLA class I and class II types were taken from metadata supplied by the sample provider and were not determined by assay-based typing. Samples came from the ongoing ImmuneRACE study (first 160 participants) plus 1,254 subjects from 6 global collaborators. The sample metadata nearly always contained a de-identified subject ID, COVID-19 status, age in years and sex. The dataset comprised deeply sampled blood TCRbeta repertoires from subjects exposed to, actively infected with, or recovered from COVID-19. The repertoires were made available in a free public database intended to serve as a resource for research on the immune response to SARS-CoV-2. The material from the prospective study consisted of cDNA or gDNA derived from T cells, B-cell-depleted T cells, or PBMCs.

The immunoSEQ Assay, a bias-controlled multiplex PCR, was used to amplify TCRbeta CDR3 regions from genomic DNA. As for the original processing: The number of nucleated cells in each sample was estimated from the amplification of reference gene primers within the assay. To quantify the absolute abundance of each unique TCRbeta CDR3 rearrangement, sequence reads were collapsed and filtered. Productive Simpson clonality was computed per sample as the square root of Simpson's diversity index over productive rearrangements. This is the immuneACCESS table as TCRdb keeps it, with only in-frame sequences that have V and J called. A part of the clones is gone; compared with another copy, unresolved V genes explain less than half, and the rest is unexplained. Clone size and the V and J calls come from that table; the DNA yielded D and trimming. This sample has about 200,000 clones in its table, and 80% to 90% of those were observed once. Of the sample, 13% falls within the top ten clones.

Beyond this particular receptor, the publication reports: Clinical and demographic metadata were provided uncurated, with the amount varying by source and participant.

The sequence links TRBV18 to TRBJ2-7; TRBD1 aligns with 9 central bases. Sequenced input: peripheral blood. The clonotype originates from a human donor in a cohort sampled during active COVID-19. The sequenced DNA is TGTGCCAGCTCACAAACCGGGACAGGGAGTTCCTACGAGCAGTACTTC. It translates as CASSQTGTGSSYEQYF.